The entry that follows covers one T cell receptor beta chain sequence. This sample is part of a study of pediatric ulcerative colitis. Germline V gives CDR1 SGDLS, CDR2 YYNGEE. J was trimmed by 8 bases and V by 5 bases; bases with no gene match: 4. The CDR3 loop spans 15 amino acids. Assay used: immunoSEQ multiplex PCR; TCRdb lists only in-frame clones, some missing. In the table there are approximately 60,000 clones, 70% to 90% of which are singletons. The V and J genes are TRBV9 and TRBJ2-1; 16 bases agree with TRBD2. The receptor comes from a boy between 10 and 17 years old with severe ulcerative colitis. The specimen sequenced was blood. The CDR3 DNA reads as TGTGCCAGCAGGGGCGGGACTAGCGGGAGGGATGAGCAGTTCTTC. It specifies CASRGGTSGRDEQFF.